This T cell receptor beta chain stems from a study of shared clonotypes between healthy human individuals. Turning to the study itself: Each donor's CD8 memory used one plate, CD8 naive two, each CD4 subset three.

The V end lost 5 bases, the J end lost 3 bases, and 7 bases lay between the germline ends. The CDR3 totals 12 residues. Germline values: CDR1 SQVTM, CDR2 ANQGSEA. Cells designated naive CD8 were CD45RO-negative and were positively selected for CCR7, with terminally differentiated effector memory CD45RA+ cells excluded. TCRdb's table, derived via immunoSEQ multiplex PCR, lists solely in-frame clones and lacks some. The table records around 1.9 million clones, about 93% of them present only once. J is TRBJ2-2 and V is TRBV29-1; D gene unclear. Source material: naive CD8+ T cells from PBMCs. This clonotype was sampled from a man aged 18 to 29 in good health. Some clones in this sample may be carry-over from other donors' samples. Written as DNA, the CDR3 is TGCAGCGTTTCGATGTACACCGGGGAGCTGTTTTTT. Encoded protein: CSVSMYTGELFF.